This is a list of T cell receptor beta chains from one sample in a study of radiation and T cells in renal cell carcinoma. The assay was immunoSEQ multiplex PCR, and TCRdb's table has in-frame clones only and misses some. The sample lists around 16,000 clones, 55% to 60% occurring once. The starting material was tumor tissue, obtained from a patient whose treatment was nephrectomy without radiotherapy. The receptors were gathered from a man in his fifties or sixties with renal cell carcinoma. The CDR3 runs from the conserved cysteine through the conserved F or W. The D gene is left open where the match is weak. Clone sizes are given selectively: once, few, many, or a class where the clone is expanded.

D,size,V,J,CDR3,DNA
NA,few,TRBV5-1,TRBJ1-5,CASSPEGWTSSNQPQHF,TGCGCCAGCAGCCCCGAAGGGTGGACATCTAGCAATCAGCCCCAGCATTTT
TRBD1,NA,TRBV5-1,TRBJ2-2,CASSLVAGGTGELFF,TGCGCCAGCAGCTTGGTGGCAGGGGGCACCGGGGAGCTGTTTTTT
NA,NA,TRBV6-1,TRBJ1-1,CATRLTGTNTEAFF,TGTGCCACCAGACTTACAGGGACCAACACTGAAGCTTTCTTT
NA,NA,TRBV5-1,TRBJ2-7,CASSSSRGISYEQYF,TGCGCCAGCAGCTCCAGTCGGGGGATAAGCTACGAGCAGTACTTC
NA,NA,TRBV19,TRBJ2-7,CASSMVRDTSSYEQYF,TGTGCCAGTAGTATGGTCCGGGACACCAGCTCCTACGAGCAGTACTTC
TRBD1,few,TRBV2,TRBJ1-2,CASRTGNYGYTF,TGTGCCAGCAGGACAGGGAACTATGGCTACACCTTC
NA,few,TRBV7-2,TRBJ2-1,CASSLTGDEQFF,TGTGCCAGCAGCTTAACGGGGGATGAGCAGTTCTTC
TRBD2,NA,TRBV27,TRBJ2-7,CASSPSGTSRYEQYF,TGTGCCAGCAGCCCGTCCGGGACTAGTAGGTACGAGCAGTACTTC
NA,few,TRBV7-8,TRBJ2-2,CASSLDESGTTGELFF,TGTGCCAGCAGCCTAGACGAGTCCGGGACTACCGGGGAGCTGTTTTTT
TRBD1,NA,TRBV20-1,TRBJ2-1,CSATRQGREFF,TGCAGTGCAACCAGACAGGGTCGAGAGTTCTTC
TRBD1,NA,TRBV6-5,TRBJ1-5,CASSARQGYQPQHF,TGTGCCAGCAGTGCACGACAGGGTTATCAGCCCCAGCATTTT
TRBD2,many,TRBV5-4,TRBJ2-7,CASSLTAGVPGNEQYF,TGTGCCAGCAGCTTGACAGCGGGGGTGCCCGGGAACGAGCAGTACTTC
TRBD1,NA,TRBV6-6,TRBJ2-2,CASSFGQGDGELFF,TGTGCCAGCAGTTTCGGACAGGGAGATGGGGAGCTGTTTTTT
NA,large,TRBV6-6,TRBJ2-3,CASSLPADTQYF,TGTGCCAGCAGCCTCCCGGCAGATACGCAGTATTTT
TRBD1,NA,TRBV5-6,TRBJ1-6,CASSPRTGGNSPLHF,TGTGCCAGCAGCCCCAGGACAGGGGGGAATTCACCCCTCCACTTT
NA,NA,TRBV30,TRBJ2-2,CAWSLVEQMNTGELFF,TGTGCCTGGAGTTTAGTAGAACAGATGAACACCGGGGAGCTGTTTTTT
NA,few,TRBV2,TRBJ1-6,CASSEAGQLKFSPLHF,TGTGCCAGCAGTGAAGCAGGACAGCTAAAGTTTTCACCCCTCCACTTT
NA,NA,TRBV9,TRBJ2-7,CASSSSDFLTEQYF,TGTGCCAGCAGCTCCTCGGACTTTTTAACGGAGCAGTACTTC
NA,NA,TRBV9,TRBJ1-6,CASRKSGTSNSPLHF,TGTGCCAGCAGAAAATCCGGGACGTCAAATTCACCCCTCCACTTT
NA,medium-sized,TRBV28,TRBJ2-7,CASSFPGRQYF,TGTGCCAGCAGTTTCCCCGGGAGGCAGTACTTC
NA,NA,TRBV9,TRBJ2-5,CASSVDWLGAEGVETQYF,TGTGCCAGCAGCGTAGATTGGCTAGGGGCAGAAGGGGTGGAGACCCAGTACTTC
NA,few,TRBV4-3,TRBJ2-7,CASSQVRTYEQYF,TGCGCCAGCAGCCAAGTCCGGACCTACGAGCAGTACTTC
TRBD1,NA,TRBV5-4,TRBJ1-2,CASSLDRGRVYGYTF,TGTGCCAGCAGCTTGGACAGGGGGCGCGTCTATGGCTACACCTTC
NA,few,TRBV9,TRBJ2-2,CASSATGTGELFF,TGTGCCAGCAGCGCGACGGGGACCGGGGAGCTGTTTTTT
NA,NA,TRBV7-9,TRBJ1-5,CASSLEGSNQPQHF,TGTGCCAGCAGCTTAGAGGGCAGCAATCAGCCCCAGCATTTT
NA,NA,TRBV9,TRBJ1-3,CASSVSGADGNTIYF,TGTGCCAGCAGCGTCTCGGGGGCTGATGGTAACACCATATATTTT
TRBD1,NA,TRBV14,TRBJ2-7,CASSQAMGQGNEQYF,TGTGCCAGCAGCCAAGCTATGGGACAGGGCAACGAGCAGTACTTC
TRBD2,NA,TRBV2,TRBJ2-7,CASRTQGGRSYEQYF,TGTGCCAGCAGAACCCAGGGAGGGAGATCCTACGAGCAGTACTTC
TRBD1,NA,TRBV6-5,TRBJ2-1,CASSSRTGDNEQFF,TGTGCCAGCAGTTCCAGGACAGGGGACAATGAGCAGTTCTTC
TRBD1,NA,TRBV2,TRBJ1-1,CASSGDRGLTEAFF,TGTGCCAGCAGTGGGGACAGGGGGCTGACTGAAGCTTTCTTT
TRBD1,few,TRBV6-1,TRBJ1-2,CASIPGTAYGYTF,TGTGCCAGCATCCCCGGGACAGCGTATGGCTACACCTTC
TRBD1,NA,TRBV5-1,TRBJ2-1,CASYPGTGYYNEQFF,TGCGCCAGCTATCCCGGGACAGGGTACTACAATGAGCAGTTCTTC
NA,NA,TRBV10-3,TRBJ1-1,CAISESVGGNTEAFF,TGTGCCATCAGTGAGTCGGTGGGCGGGAACACTGAAGCTTTCTTT
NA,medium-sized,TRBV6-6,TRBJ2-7,CASSHPGFHEQYF,TGTGCCAGCAGTCACCCCGGGTTCCACGAGCAGTACTTC
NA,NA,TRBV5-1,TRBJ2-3,CASNRAGRISDTQYF,TGCGCCAGCAACCGGGCAGGGAGAATCTCAGATACGCAGTATTTT
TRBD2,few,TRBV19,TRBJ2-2,CASGPGLAGTGELFF,TGTGCCAGTGGCCCAGGACTAGCGGGAACCGGGGAGCTGTTTTTT
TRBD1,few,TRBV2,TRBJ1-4,CASSVSGGSVKLFF,TGTGCCAGCAGTGTGTCAGGGGGGAGCGTAAAACTGTTTTTT